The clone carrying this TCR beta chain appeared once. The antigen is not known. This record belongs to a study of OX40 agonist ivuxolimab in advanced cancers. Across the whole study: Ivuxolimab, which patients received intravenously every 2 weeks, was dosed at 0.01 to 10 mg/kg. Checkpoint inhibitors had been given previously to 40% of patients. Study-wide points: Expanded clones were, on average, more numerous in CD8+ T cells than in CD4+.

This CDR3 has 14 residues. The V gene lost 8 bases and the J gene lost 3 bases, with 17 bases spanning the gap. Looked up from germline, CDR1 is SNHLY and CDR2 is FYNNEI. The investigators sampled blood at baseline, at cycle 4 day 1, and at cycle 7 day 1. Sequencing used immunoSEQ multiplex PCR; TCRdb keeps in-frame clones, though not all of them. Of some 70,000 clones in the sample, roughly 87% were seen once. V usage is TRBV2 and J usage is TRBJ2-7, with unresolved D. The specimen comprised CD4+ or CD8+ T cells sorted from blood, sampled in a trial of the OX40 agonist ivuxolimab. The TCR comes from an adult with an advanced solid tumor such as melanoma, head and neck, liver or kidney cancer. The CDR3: CASGKTQLVYEQYF. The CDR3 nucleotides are TGTGCCAGCGGTAAGACCCAGCTCGTCTACGAGCAGTACTTC.